The 7 T cell receptor beta chains given below trace back to one sample, sequenced in a study of T cells in Graves' hyperthyroidism and ophthalmopathy. Amplification of TCR beta CDR3 regions was performed using RNA transcripts as template. HTBI primers were used for first-round RT-PCR of the TCR CDR3. Via MiXCR, TCRdb re-called the multiplex PCR reads, giving one row per CDR3 protein. The repertoire holds around 370,000 distinct CDR3 sequences, with roughly 20% as singletons. Sequencing was performed on blood. These receptors were obtained from a young man with Graves' ophthalmopathy.

This sequence joins TRBV5-4 and TRBJ2-3, with a possible D match to TRBD2 (6 bases). The CDR3 totals 12 residues. Trimming took off 1 base at V and 9 bases at J, with 9 bases between the two ends. Germline lookup yields CDR1 SGHNT and CDR2 YYREEE (reference sequence). The DNA of the CDR3 is TGTGCCAGCAGCTTGTTTGCGGGGACGCAGTATTTT. Translated, it gives CASSLFAGTQYF.

The chain employs TRBV3-1 and TRBJ2-3; 13 bases line up with TRBD2. Per germline, CDR1 LGHDT and CDR2 YNNKEL (reference sequence). With V trimmed by 3 bases and J by 2 bases, 11 bases remained unmatched. The CDR3 consists of 19 residues. CDR3 sequence: CASSHRGNGLAGDTDTQYF. Written as DNA, the CDR3 is TGTGCCAGCAGCCACCGGGGGAATGGACTAGCGGGAGACACAGATACGCAGTATTTT.

This clonotype was seen at least ten times. The chain links TRBV28 to TRBJ1-2, with D possibly TRBD1 on 5 matching bases. The CDR3 is 13 residues long. With 5 bases removed from V and 4 bases from J, the gap between germline ends came to 11 bases. The germline V gene encodes CDR1 MDHEN and CDR2 SYDVKM. The CDR3 here is CASSPTASYGYTF. The CDR3 DNA is TGTGCCAGCAGTCCGACAGCCTCCTATGGCTACACCTTC.

This clonotype was found many times. The chain combines TRBV5-1 with TRBJ1-5; D possibly corresponds to TRBD1 (5 bases). V was cut by 5 bases and J by 4 bases, with 13 bases left in between. The germline V gene encodes CDR1 SGHRS and CDR2 YFSETQ. The CDR3 consists of 14 residues. CDR3 bases: TGCGCCAGCAGACCCGGGGACGGAAATCAGCCCCAGCATTTT. This sequence encodes CASRPGDGNQPQHF.

V is TRBV11-2 and J is TRBJ1-3; no definite D call. This CDR3 comprises 14 residues. The germline V and J ends were trimmed by 5 bases and 2 bases, with 10 bases remaining between them. The germline V gene encodes CDR1 SGHAT and CDR2 FQNNGV. Here the CDR3 reads CASSPQYPGNTIYF. In nucleotides, the CDR3 is TGTGCCAGCAGCCCACAGTACCCTGGAAACACCATATATTTT.

This chain connects TRBV6-2 or TRBV6-3 to TRBJ1-1; D is perhaps TRBD1 (6 bases). There are 16 residues in the CDR3. Germline CDR1 reads MNHEY; CDR2 reads SVGEGT. The V and J ends lost 0 bases and 5 bases respectively, with 16 bases between them. CDR3 loop: CASSYSEQGRRTEAFF. The CDR3, as DNA: TGTGCCAGCAGTTACTCCGAACAGGGAAGGAGGACTGAAGCTTTCTTT.

This sequence joins TRBV7-2 and TRBJ2-3, with 10 bases lining up with TRBD2. The CDR3 is made up of 16 amino acids. Germline V gene data show CDR1 as SGHTA and CDR2 as FQGNSA. The V and J ends lost 2 bases and 2 bases, in that order; junction bases with no gene match: 4. CDR3 nucleotide sequence: TGTGCCAGCAGCTTAACTAGCGGGGAGCCCACAGATACGCAGTATTTT. Its translation: CASSLTSGEPTDTQYF. The entire variable domain, with the rest obtained from reference TRBV7-2 and TRBJ2-3, is as follows: GAGVSQSPSNKVTEKGKDVELRCDPISGHTALYWYRQSLGQGLEFLIYFQGNSAPDKSGLPSDRFSAERTGGSVSTLTIQRTQQEDSAVYLCASSLTSGEPTDTQYFGPGTRLTVL.